The rows below give T cell receptor beta chains drawn from one sample of a study of T cell responses to AZD1222 COVID-19 vaccine. Data came from immunoSEQ multiplex PCR; TCRdb stores just in-frame clones and leaves some out. Of about 120,000 clones in the sample, around 87% were seen once. This sample comprised peripheral blood, obtained on day 0 of AZD1222 vaccination. The receptors derive from an adult in good health. The CDR3 runs from the conserved cysteine through the conserved F or W. Each record gives: J gene, D gene, V gene, clone size, CDR3 DNA, CDR3 protein. The D gene is left open where the match is weak. The size entry is marked missing in some rows and otherwise reads once, few, many or a size class.

>TRBJ2-7|TRBD2|TRBV7-2|.
TGTGCCAGCAGCTTAGGCTTTGGGAGCGGGGGCCACTCCTACGAGCAGTACTTC
CASSLGFGSGGHSYEQYF
>TRBJ1-1|.|TRBV11-2|.
TGTGCCAGCAGCTCCACGACGGTGAACACTGAAGCTTTCTTT
CASSSTTVNTEAFF
>TRBJ2-7|.|TRBV3-1/TRBV3-2|.
TGTGCCAGCAGCCCGCGACAACCGTGGAGCATGAGCTCCTACGAGCAGTACTTC
CASSPRQPWSMSSYEQYF
>TRBJ2-5|TRBD2|TRBV10-1|.
TGCGCCAGCAGTGAGTCCAGCGGGGGGACCCAAGAGACCCAGTACTTC
CASSESSGGTQETQYF
>TRBJ2-3|TRBD2|TRBV6-5|.
TGTGCCAGCAGTCTCCAGCGGGGGGGAGGAGATACGCAGTATTTT
CASSLQRGGGDTQYF
>TRBJ1-2|.|TRBV6-5|.
TGTGCCAGCACCACCGGAGCGCCAAAGGACTATGGCTACACCTTC
CASTTGAPKDYGYTF
>TRBJ2-7|.|TRBV5-1|once
TGCGCCAGCAGCTTTGGGGGGCAGGGAACCTACGAGCAGTACTTC
CASSFGGQGTYEQYF
>TRBJ1-2|TRBD1|TRBV6-1|.
TGTGCCAGCAGTGAATATGCGAACAGGGGATGGGAAAATGGCTACACCTTC
CASSEYANRGWENGYTF
>TRBJ2-5|.|TRBV7-2|.
TGTGCCAGCAGCTCCCGGGGCACTACCTCATATCCAGAGACCCAGTACTTC
CASSSRGTTSYPETQYF
>TRBJ2-3|TRBD2|TRBV7-9|once
TGTGCCAGCAGCCCCCGGGAGGCCGGGAGGGGGGGGTCAGATACGCAGTATTTT
CASSPREAGRGGSDTQYF
>TRBJ1-5|.|TRBV4-1|.
TGCGCCAGCAGCCAAGATCCCCAGGGGTATAGCAATCAGCCCCAGCATTTT
CASSQDPQGYSNQPQHF
>TRBJ1-2|.|TRBV15|.
TGTGCCACCAGCAGAGATTTAGGTCAGGGATATGGCTACACCTTC
CATSRDLGQGYGYTF
>TRBJ2-7|.|TRBV4-3|few
TGCGCCAGCAGCCAAGAGAGGACGGGCGGATTGGGCGAGCAGTACTTC
CASSQERTGGLGEQYF
>TRBJ1-2|.|TRBV6-5|.
TGTGCCAGCAGTTACAGGGAGGGCGGATCTGGCTACACCTTC
CASSYREGGSGYTF
>TRBJ2-1|.|TRBV14|.
TGTGCCAGCAGCCGAGGGGGGGACTACAATGAGCAGTTCTTC
CASSRGGDYNEQFF
>TRBJ2-7|TRBD1|TRBV15|.
TGTGCCACCAGCAGCGACAGGGGGAGTTACGAGCAGTACTTC
CATSSDRGSYEQYF
>TRBJ1-6|.|TRBV2|.
TGTGCCATCTTTGGCGGCAGCTATGGATCACCCCTCCACTTT
CAIFGGSYGSPLHF
>TRBJ1-2|.|TRBV5-6|.
TGTGCCAGCAGCCGGCCCCCAAGTAACTATGGCTACACCTTC
CASSRPPSNYGYTF
>TRBJ2-7|.|TRBV2|once
TGTGCCAGCAGTCCCCCCAGGAAGGGCTACGAGCAGTACTTC
CASSPPRKGYEQYF
>TRBJ1-6|.|TRBV5-5|.
TGTGCCAGCAGCTTGGCAACAGGAGGGTCACCCCTCCACTTT
CASSLATGGSPLHF
>TRBJ1-4|.|TRBV18|.
TGTGCCAGCTCACCTCCCCGCGGGCGTGTAAGAGAAAAACTGTTTTTT
CASSPPRGRVREKLFF
>TRBJ2-5|.|TRBV5-1|.
TGCGCCAGCAGACCCGGGTTTGAGGGGAGCGCCAAGGAGACCCAGTACTTC
CASRPGFEGSAKETQYF
>TRBJ1-1|TRBD1|TRBV5-4|.
TGTGCCAGCGGTATTACAGGGGGCGCGGGTATGAACACTGAAGCTTTCTTT
CASGITGGAGMNTEAFF
>TRBJ2-4|.|TRBV19|once
TGTGCCAGTAGTATACGCGGCGGCAACATTCAGTACTTC
CASSIRGGNIQYF